This T cell receptor beta chain was captured by sequencing in a study of T cell clones after liver transplantation. On the study more broadly: TCRbeta sequencing after a pre-transplant mixed lymphocyte reaction identified graft-donor-reactive clones, later tracked in post-transplant blood.

Produced via immunoSEQ multiplex PCR; TCRdb's table is partial and in-frame only. Among under 35,000 clones listed, around 94% were seen once. This TCR was recovered from a human patient who received a liver transplant. These T cells may partly come from the graft donor. Sequencing was performed on CD8+ T cells from blood, taken 12 months after liver transplant.

CDR3 nucleotides: TGTGCCAGCAGCTCCGGACTAGCGGGAGGGCCTAGGACCGGGGAGCTGTTTTTT. Protein sequence: CASSSGLAGGPRTGELFF. V gene TRBV5-5 combines with J gene TRBJ2-2, with 15 positions matching TRBD2. V lost 3 bases and J lost 5; bases outside the gene matches: 8. Germline V lookup: CDR1 SGHKS, CDR2 YYEKEE (reference sequence). This CDR3 spans 18 amino acids.